A selection of T cell receptor beta chains follows, all from one sample in a study of T cells in Graves' hyperthyroidism and ophthalmopathy. TCRdb recomputed calls from the multiplex PCR reads with MiXCR, one row per CDR3 protein. The repertoire consists of about 700,000 distinct CDR3 sequences, with around 13% occurring once and the leading ten covering approximately 10%. The source material was blood. All receptors come from a young woman with Graves' hyperthyroidism. The conserved cysteine and the conserved F or W are not part of the CDR3 here.

v_gene	j_gene	CDR3aa
TRBV12-3/TRBV12-4	TRBJ2-1	ASSPFSGGEQF
TRBV20-1	TRBJ2-1	SAAPGPETNEQF
TRBV6-5	TRBJ2-7	ASSYSGVAGHYEQY
TRBV12-3/TRBV12-4	TRBJ1-1	ASRPGQGLNTEAF
TRBV6-2/TRBV6-3	TRBJ2-3	ASSRGGQSTDTQY
TRBV7-9	TRBJ2-1	ASSFISGDYNEQF
TRBV6-1	TRBJ2-3	ASKEIIGADTQY
TRBV28	TRBJ2-3	ASSLLRGLSRDTQY
TRBV7-8	TRBJ2-2	ASKWTSGPGELF
TRBV6-1	TRBJ2-3	ASSYSSDTQY
TRBV12-3/TRBV12-4	TRBJ2-1	ASSLWSYNEQF
TRBV10-3	TRBJ2-2	AIRGRLSANTGELF
TRBV11-2	TRBJ2-3	ASSSPTAGGPVGGTDTQY
TRBV9	TRBJ2-1	ASSAPPPRSSYNEQF
TRBV5-6	TRBJ1-2	ASSSDPQGQGGYT
TRBV7-2	TRBJ2-1	ASSLLLIYNEQF
TRBV6-1	TRBJ1-1	ASSPVGVGAF
TRBV19	TRBJ2-1	ASTLSGDSYNEQF
TRBV29-1	TRBJ1-2	SVDEGARGYT
TRBV5-1	TRBJ2-7	ASSLGTSGRAEQY
TRBV5-1	TRBJ1-2	ASSYGGPESYGYT
TRBV2	TRBJ2-5	ASRRQGPFQETQY
TRBV18	TRBJ2-3	ASSQEAGALADTQY
TRBV18	TRBJ2-4	ASSPEIAKNIQY
TRBV11-3	TRBJ2-5	ASRPTGVETQY
TRBV6-1	TRBJ1-4	ASSRPNNEKLF
TRBV7-9	TRBJ2-3	ASSLELPLVDTQY
TRBV20-1	TRBJ2-3	SARGNGGASTDTQY
TRBV20-1	TRBJ2-1	SATGTSGGNEQF
TRBV19	TRBJ1-1	ASSMGSFGRGTEAF
TRBV5-1	TRBJ1-4	ASSLEGYEKLF
TRBV19	TRBJ2-2	ASSISRYTGELF
TRBV6-1	TRBJ2-1	ASRTVGLADNNEQF
TRBV5-1	TRBJ2-7	ASSSTGLKGFSYEQY
TRBV18	TRBJ1-5	ASSPEAGGVNQPQH